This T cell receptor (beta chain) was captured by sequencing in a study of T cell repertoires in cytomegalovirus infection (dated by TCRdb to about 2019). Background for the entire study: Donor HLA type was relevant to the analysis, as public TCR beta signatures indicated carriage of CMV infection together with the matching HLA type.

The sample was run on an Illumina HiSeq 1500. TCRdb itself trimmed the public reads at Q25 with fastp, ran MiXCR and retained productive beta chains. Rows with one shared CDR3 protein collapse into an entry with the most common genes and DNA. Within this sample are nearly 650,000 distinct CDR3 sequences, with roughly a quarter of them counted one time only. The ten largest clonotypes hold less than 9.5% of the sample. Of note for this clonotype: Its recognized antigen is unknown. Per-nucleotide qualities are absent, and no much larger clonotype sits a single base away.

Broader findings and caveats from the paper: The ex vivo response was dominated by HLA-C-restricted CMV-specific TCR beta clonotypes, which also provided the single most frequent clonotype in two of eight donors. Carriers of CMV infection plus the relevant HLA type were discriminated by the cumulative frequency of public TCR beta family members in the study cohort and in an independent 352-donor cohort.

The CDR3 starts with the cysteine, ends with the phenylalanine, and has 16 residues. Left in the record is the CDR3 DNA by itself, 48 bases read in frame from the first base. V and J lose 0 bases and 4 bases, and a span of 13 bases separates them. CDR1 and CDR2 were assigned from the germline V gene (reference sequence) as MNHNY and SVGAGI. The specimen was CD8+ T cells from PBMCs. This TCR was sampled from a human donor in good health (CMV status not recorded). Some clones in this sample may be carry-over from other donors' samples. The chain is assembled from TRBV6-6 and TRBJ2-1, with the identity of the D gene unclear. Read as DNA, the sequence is TGTGCCAGCAGTTACTCGAATAGGGCTTATTACAATGAGCAGTTCTTC. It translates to CASSYSNRAYYNEQFF.